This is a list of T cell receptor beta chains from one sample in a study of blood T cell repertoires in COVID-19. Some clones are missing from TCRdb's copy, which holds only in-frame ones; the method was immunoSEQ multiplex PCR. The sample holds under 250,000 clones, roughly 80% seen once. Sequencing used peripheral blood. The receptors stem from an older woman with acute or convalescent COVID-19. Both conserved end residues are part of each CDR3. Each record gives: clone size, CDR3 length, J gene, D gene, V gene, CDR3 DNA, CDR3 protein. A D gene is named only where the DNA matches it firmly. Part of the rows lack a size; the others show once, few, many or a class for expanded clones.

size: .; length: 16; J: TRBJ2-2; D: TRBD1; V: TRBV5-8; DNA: TGTGCCAGCGCCTCGGGACAGGTTTTGATTCGAGGGGAGCTGTTTTTT; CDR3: CASASGQVLIRGELFF
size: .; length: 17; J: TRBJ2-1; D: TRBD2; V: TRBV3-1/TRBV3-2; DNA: TGTGCCAGCAGCCCCACTCCCCTGACTAGCGGGGGCAATGAGCAGTTCTTC; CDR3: CASSPTPLTSGGNEQFF
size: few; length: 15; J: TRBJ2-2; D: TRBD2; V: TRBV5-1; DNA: TGCGCCAGCAGCCCGGGACTAGCGAAGGCCGGGGAGCTGTTTTTT; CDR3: CASSPGLAKAGELFF
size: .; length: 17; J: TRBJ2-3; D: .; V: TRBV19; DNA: TGTGCCAGTAGTTCGGGCGGGCGGGGGCCGAACACAGATACGCAGTATTTT; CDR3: CASSSGGRGPNTDTQYF
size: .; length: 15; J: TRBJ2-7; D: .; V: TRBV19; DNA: TGTGCCAGTAGCCCCAGGGATTCATCTCTTAGCGAGCAGTACTTC; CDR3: CASSPRDSSLSEQYF
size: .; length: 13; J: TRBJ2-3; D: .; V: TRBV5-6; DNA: TGTGCCAGCAGCTTTAGACTTGTCGATACGCAGTATTTT; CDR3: CASSFRLVDTQYF
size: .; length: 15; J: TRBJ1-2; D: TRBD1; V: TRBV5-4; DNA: TGTGCCAGCACCGATGGGGGACAGGGCATCTCTGGCTACACCTTC; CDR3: CASTDGGQGISGYTF
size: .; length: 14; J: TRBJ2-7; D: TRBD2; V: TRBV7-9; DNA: TGTGCCAGCAGCTTGACGACTAGCGGGGACGAGCAGTACTTC; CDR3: CASSLTTSGDEQYF
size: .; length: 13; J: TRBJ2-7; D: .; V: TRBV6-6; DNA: TGTGCCAGCATAGGAGGGGGCCTAAACGAGCAGTACTTC; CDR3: CASIGGGLNEQYF
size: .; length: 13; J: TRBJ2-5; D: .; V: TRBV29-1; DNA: TGCAGCGTTGGGAGAGCACCTAAAGAGACCCAGTACTTC; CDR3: CSVGRAPKETQYF
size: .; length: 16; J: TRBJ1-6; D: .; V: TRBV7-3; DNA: TGTGCCAGCAGCTTAACCTCGGTTCTGCCCAATTCACCCCTCCACTTT; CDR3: CASSLTSVLPNSPLHF
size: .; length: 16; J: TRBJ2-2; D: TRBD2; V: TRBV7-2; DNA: TGTGCCAGCAGCTCCAACCCCATGCGGGGGGCCGGGGAGCTGTTTTTT; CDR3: CASSSNPMRGAGELFF
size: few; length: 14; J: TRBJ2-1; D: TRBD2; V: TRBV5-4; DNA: TGTGCCAGCAGCTTACTAGCGAGATACAATGAGCAGTTCTTC; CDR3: CASSLLARYNEQFF
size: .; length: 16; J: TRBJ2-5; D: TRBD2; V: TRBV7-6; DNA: TGTGCCAGCAGCGTTACTAGCGGGGGGGCCCGGGAGACCCAGTACTTC; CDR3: CASSVTSGGARETQYF
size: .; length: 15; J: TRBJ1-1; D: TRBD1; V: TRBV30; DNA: TGTGCCTGGAGTTTCCGGACAGGGACTCGCACTGAAGCTTTCTTT; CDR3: CAWSFRTGTRTEAFF
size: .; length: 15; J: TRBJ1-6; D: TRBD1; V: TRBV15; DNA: TGTGCCACCAGCACTACCACAGGGGGCCCCCATCTTCTCCACTTT; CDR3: CATSTTTGGPHLLHF
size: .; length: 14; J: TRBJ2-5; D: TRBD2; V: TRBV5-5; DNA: TGTGCCAGCAGCTTAGCGGGGGGCCAAGAGACCCAGTACTTC; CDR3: CASSLAGGQETQYF
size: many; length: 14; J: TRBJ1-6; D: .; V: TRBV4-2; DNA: TGTGCCAGCAGCAAGGGGGGGGAGAATTCACCCCTCCACTTT; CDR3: CASSKGGENSPLHF
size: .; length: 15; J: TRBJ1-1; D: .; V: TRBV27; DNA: TGTGCCAGCAGTTTAGTAGGGTTGGGAGCCACTGAAGCTTTCTTT; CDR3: CASSLVGLGATEAFF
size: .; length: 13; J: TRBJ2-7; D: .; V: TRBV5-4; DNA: TGTGCCAGCAGCATGAGAGGCCCCTACGAGCAGTACTTC; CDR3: CASSMRGPYEQYF
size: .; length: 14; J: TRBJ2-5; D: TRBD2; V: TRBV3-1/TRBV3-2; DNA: TGTGCCAGCAGCCAAAGCGGGGGGCAAGAGACCCAGTACTTC; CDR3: CASSQSGGQETQYF
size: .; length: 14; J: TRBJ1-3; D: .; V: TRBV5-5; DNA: TGTGCCAGCAGCTTCCAGGGAACTGGAAACACCATATATTTT; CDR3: CASSFQGTGNTIYF
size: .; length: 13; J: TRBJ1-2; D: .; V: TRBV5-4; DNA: TGTGCCAGCAGCTCCGGGACAAGCTATGGCTACACCTTC; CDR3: CASSSGTSYGYTF
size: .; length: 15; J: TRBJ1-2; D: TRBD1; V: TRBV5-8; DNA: TGTGCCAGCAGCCACGACAGGGGTGTCTCGTATGGCTACACCTTC; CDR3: CASSHDRGVSYGYTF
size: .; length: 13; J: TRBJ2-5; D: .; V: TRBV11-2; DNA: TGTGCCAGCAGCTTCCAATCAGCGGAGACCCAGTACTTC; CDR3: CASSFQSAETQYF
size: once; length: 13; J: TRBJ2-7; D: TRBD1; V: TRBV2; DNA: TGTGCCAGCGGGGGGACAGGGGGTACCGAGCAGTACTTC; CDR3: CASGGTGGTEQYF
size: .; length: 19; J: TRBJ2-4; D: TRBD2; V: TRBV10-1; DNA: TGCGCCAGCAGTGAAGAGACTAGCGGGGTCCTTTCCTCCCGAAACATTCAGTACTTC; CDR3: CASSEETSGVLSSRNIQYF
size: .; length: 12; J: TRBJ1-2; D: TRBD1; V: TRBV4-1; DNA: TGCGCCAGCAGACAGGGGAACTATGGCTACACCTTC; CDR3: CASRQGNYGYTF
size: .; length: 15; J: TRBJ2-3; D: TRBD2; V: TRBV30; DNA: TGTGCCTGGAGTGTAGGTAGCGGGAGCACAGATACGCAGTATTTT; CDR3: CAWSVGSGSTDTQYF